These 3 T cell receptor beta chains were sequenced from one sample in a study of blood T cell repertoires in COVID-19. Generated by immunoSEQ multiplex PCR, the TCRdb table keeps only in-frame clones and is missing some. The repertoire holds about 230,000 clones, 70% to 90% seen once, with 12% in the top ten. Material for sequencing was peripheral blood. The receptors originated from a woman under 30 who had recovered from COVID-19.

The CDR3 DNA sequence: TGTGCCAGTAGGTCCCAGGAGGTCGACTATGGCTACACCTTC. Its translation is CASRSQEVDYGYTF. This chain uses TRBV19 with TRBJ1-2; D remains ambiguous. This CDR3 contains 14 residues. Trimming took off 6 bases at V and 3 bases at J, with 14 bases between the two ends. Looked up from germline, CDR1 is LNHDA and CDR2 is SQIVND (reference sequence).

This clone was picked up a small number of times. The chain recombines TRBV14 with TRBJ1-1; weak D call: TRBD1 (6 bases). V gave up 4 bases and J gave up 0 bases, with 12 bases separating them. The CDR3 length is 15 residues. Germline V CDR1 and CDR2: SGHDN, FVKESK. CDR3 DNA sequence: TGTGCCAGCAGCCCCCAGACAGGAGTGAACACTGAAGCTTTCTTT. This codes for CASSPQTGVNTEAFF. Full variable domain (remainder filled in from reference TRBV14 and TRBJ1-1): EAGVTQFPSHSVIEKGQTVTLRCDPISGHDNLYWYRRVMGKEIKFLLHFVKESKQDESGMPNNRFLAERTGGTYSTLKVQPAELEDSGVYFCASSPQTGVNTEAFFGQGTRLTVV.

The rearrangement uses TRBV11-2 and TRBJ1-3; 9 bases map to TRBD1. Germline loops: CDR1 SGHAT, CDR2 FQNNGV. The CDR3 spans 15 residues. After removal of 5 bases from V and 7 bases from J, the junction contained 9 bases not matched to a gene. DNA of the CDR3: TGTGCCAGCAGCCTCCCTGGACAGGGGAGGAACACCATATATTTT. Translated: CASSLPGQGRNTIYF.